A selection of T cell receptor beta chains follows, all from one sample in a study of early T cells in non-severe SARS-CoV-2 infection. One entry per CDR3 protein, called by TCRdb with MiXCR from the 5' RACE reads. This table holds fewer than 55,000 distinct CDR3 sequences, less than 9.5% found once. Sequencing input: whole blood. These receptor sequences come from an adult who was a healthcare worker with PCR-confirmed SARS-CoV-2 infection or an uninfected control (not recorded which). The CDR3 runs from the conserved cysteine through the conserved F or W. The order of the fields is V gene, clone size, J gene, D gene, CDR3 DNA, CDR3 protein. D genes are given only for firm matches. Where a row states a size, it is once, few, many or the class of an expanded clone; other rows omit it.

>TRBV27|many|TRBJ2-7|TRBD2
TGTGCCAGCAGTTTGTACAGCGGGACCGTCGAGCAGTACTTC
CASSLYSGTVEQYF
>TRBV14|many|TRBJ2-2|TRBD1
TGTGCCAGCAGCAAAGGACAGGGCCAGAACACCGGGGAGCTGTTTTTT
CASSKGQGQNTGELFF
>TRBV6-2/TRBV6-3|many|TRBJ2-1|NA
TGTGCCAGCAGCCTACCGGGAGATCCCTCCTACAATGAGCAGTTCTTC
CASSLPGDPSYNEQFF
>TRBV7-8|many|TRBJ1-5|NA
TGTGCCAGCGGTCAGGGTATCGATCAGCCCCAGCATTTT
CASGQGIDQPQHF
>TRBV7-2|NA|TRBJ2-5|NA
TGTGCCAGCAGCTTAGTCTGGAGGCCCCAAGAGACCCAGTACTTC
CASSLVWRPQETQYF
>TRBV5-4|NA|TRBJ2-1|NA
TGTGCCAGCAGCATTGACAACAGAGGGCAGTTCTTC
CASSIDNRGQFF
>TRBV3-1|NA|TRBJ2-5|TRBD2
TGTGCCAGCAGCTGGAGCGCTAGCGGGGGCCAGGAGACCCAGTACTTC
CASSWSASGGQETQYF
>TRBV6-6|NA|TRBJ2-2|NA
TGTGCCAGCAGTTACGAGGGCGGACTTGCCGGGGAGCTGTTTTTT
CASSYEGGLAGELFF
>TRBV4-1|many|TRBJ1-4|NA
TGCGCCAGCAGCCGCACAGGGAAGGAGAATGAAAAACTGTTTTTT
CASSRTGKENEKLFF
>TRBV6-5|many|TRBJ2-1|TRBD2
TGTGCCAGCAGTTACTCGGGGACTAGCGTACGGGAGCAGTTCTTC
CASSYSGTSVREQFF
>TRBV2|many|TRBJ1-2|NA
TGTGCCAGCAGTGCACAGCCCAACTATGGCTACACCTTC
CASSAQPNYGYTF
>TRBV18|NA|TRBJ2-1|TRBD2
TGTGCCAGCTCACCTGGGACTAGCGGGAGGGCCGTCGATGAGCAGTTCTTC
CASSPGTSGRAVDEQFF
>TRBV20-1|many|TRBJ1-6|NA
TGCAGTGCTAGAGATCGAGTGGGGGGGCTAGGGTCACCCCTCCACTTT
CSARDRVGGLGSPLHF
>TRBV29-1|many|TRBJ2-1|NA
TGCAGCGTTGAAGATGGAGGCTCCTACAATGAGCAGTTCTTC
CSVEDGGSYNEQFF
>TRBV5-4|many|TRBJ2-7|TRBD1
TGTGCCAGCAGGATGCAGGGGGTTAACGAGCAGTACTTC
CASRMQGVNEQYF
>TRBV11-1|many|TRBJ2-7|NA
TGTGCCAGCAGCTTGTGGACATCCAAAGAATACGAGCAGTACTTC
CASSLWTSKEYEQYF
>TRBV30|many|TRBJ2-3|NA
TGTGCCTGGAGTACAGCGACAGATACGCAGTATTTT
CAWSTATDTQYF
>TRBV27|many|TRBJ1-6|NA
TGTGCCAGCAGTTCTGTGAAGGGTTATTCACCCCTCCACTTT
CASSSVKGYSPLHF
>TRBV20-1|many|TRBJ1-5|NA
TGCAGTGCTCTAGCCGATAGCAATCAGCCCCAGCATTTT
CSALADSNQPQHF
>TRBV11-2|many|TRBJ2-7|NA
TGTGCCAGCAGCTTAGATGGTCTGCGGGACCGATCTGATTGCTTC
CASSLDGLRDRSDCF
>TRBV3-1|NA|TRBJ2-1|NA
TGTGCCAGCAGCCAAGATGTGAGTACCAATGAGCAGTTCTTC
CASSQDVSTNEQFF
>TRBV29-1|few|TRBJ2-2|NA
TGCAGCGTTGATGACAGGTCTAACACCGGGGAGCTGTTTTTT
CSVDDRSNTGELFF
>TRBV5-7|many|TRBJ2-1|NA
TGTGCCAGGGCTAGAGGGCCCAATGAGCAGTTCTTC
CARARGPNEQFF
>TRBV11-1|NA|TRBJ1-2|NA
TGTGCCAGCAGCTTAAAACTTAACTATGGCTACACCTTC
CASSLKLNYGYTF
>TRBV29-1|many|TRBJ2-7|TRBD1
TGCAGCGCCAGACCCACAGGGGGCTACGAGCAGTACTTC
CSARPTGGYEQYF
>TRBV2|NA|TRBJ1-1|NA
TGTGCCAGCCCCATCGGGGGAAACACTGAAGCTTTCTTT
CASPIGGNTEAFF
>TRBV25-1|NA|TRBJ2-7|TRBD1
TGTGCCAGCAGTCCCAGGGGGTCGGAGCAGTACTTC
CASSPRGSEQYF
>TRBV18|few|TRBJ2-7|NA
TGTGCCAGCTCACCACCGAACGTCAGGGATCCCTACGAGCAGTACTTC
CASSPPNVRDPYEQYF
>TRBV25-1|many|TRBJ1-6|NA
TGTGCCAGCAGTGAATTCTCTCAGGGAGGGGCCGGGGCTTACTCCTATAATTCACCCCTCCACTTT
CASSEFSQGGAGAYSYNSPLHF
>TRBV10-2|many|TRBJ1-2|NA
TGCGCCAGCAGCGACGCCTCTAAGTCTAACTATGGCTACACCTTC
CASSDASKSNYGYTF
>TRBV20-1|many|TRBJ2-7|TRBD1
TGCAGTGCGGCGACAGGGGCGTCCCACGAGCAGTACTTC
CSAATGASHEQYF
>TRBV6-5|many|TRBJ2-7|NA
TGTGCCAGCAGTTACTCGATTCAGGTTGACTACGAGCAGTACTTC
CASSYSIQVDYEQYF
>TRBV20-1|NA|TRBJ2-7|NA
TGCAGTGCTCAAACTCCCGGCGGGGCCTACGAGCAGTACTTC
CSAQTPGGAYEQYF
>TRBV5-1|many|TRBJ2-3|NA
TGCGCCAGCAGCTTGAGATCAGGGAGCACAGATACGCAGTATTTT
CASSLRSGSTDTQYF
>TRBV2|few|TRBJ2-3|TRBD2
TGTGCCAGCATGAAGAGCGGGGCGGGGGCAGATACGCAGTATTTT
CASMKSGAGADTQYF
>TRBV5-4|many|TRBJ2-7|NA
TGTGCCAGCAGGACCGACTTTAACTCCTACGAGCAGTACTTC
CASRTDFNSYEQYF
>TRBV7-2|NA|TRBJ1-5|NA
TGTGCCAGCAACCCAGAGGGGTTGAGCAATCAGCCCCAGCATTTT
CASNPEGLSNQPQHF
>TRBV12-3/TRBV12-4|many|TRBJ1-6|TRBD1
TGTGCCAGCAATCCCCGGGCCAGGGGGAATTCACCCCTCCACTTT
CASNPRARGNSPLHF
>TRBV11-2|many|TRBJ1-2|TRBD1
TGTGCCAGCAGCTTAGACACGGGACAGACTCGCTACACCTTC
CASSLDTGQTRYTF
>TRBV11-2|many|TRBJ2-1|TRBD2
TGTGCCAGCAGCTTAGATCGGGCGGGAGGGAACAATGAGCAGTTCTTC
CASSLDRAGGNNEQFF
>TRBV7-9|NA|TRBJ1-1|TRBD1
TGTGCCAGCAGCATGCACCCAGGGGGCGCGTCGGACACTGAAGCTTTCTTT
CASSMHPGGASDTEAFF
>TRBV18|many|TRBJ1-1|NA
TGTGCCAGCTCACCGTTACAGGGACAAGCTTTCTTT
CASSPLQGQAFF